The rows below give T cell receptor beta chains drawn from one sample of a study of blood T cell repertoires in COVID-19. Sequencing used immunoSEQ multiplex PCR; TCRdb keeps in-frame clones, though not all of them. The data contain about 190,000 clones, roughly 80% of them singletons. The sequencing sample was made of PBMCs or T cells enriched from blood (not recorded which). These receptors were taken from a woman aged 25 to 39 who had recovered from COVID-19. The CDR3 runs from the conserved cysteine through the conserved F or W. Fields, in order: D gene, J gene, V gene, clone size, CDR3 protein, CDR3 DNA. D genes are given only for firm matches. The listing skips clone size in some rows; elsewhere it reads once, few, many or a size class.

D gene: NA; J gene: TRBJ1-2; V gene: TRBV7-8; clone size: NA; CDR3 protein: CASSLVGRTDYGYTF; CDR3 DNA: TGTGCCAGCAGCTTAGTGGGTAGGACAGACTATGGCTACACCTTC
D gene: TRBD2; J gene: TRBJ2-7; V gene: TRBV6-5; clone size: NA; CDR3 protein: CASSILTSDYEQYF; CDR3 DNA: TGTGCCAGCAGTATTCTAACTAGCGACTACGAGCAGTACTTC
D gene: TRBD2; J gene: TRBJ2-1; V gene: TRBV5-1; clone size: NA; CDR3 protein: CASSPRLAGAGEQFF; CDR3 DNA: TGCGCCAGCAGCCCGCGACTAGCGGGGGCGGGTGAGCAGTTCTTC
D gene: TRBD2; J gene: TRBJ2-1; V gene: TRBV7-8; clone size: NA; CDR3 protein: CASSAREVWGAYNEQFF; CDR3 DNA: TGTGCCAGCAGCGCCCGGGAGGTGTGGGGAGCCTACAATGAGCAGTTCTTC
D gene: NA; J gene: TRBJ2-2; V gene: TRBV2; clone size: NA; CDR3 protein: CASSFGHPKAGELFF; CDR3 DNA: TGTGCCAGCAGCTTTGGACACCCCAAAGCCGGGGAGCTGTTTTTT
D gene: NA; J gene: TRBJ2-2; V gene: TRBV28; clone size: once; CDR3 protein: CASSLPQGGTGELFF; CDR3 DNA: TGTGCCAGCAGTTTACCGCAGGGGGGCACCGGGGAGCTGTTTTTT
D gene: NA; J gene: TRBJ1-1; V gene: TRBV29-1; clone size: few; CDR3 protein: CSAETRGGTEAFF; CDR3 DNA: TGCAGCGCTGAAACTAGAGGGGGAACTGAAGCTTTCTTT
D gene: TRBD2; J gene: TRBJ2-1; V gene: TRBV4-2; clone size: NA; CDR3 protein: CASSTSGAGGGEQFF; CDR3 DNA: TGTGCCAGCTCAACGAGTGGTGCGGGAGGGGGTGAGCAGTTCTTC
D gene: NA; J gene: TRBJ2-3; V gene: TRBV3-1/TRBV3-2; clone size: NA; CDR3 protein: CASSLSGSTDTQYF; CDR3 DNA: TGTGCCAGCAGTCTCTCAGGGAGCACAGATACGCAGTATTTT
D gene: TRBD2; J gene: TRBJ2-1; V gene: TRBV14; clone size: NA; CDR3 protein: CASSLRLAGSYNEQFF; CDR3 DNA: TGTGCCAGCAGCTTACGCCTAGCGGGCTCCTACAATGAGCAGTTCTTC
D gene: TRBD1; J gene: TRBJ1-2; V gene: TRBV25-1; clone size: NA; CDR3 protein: CASSEWDRGWGYTF; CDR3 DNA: TGTGCCAGCAGTGAATGGGACAGGGGTTGGGGCTACACCTTC
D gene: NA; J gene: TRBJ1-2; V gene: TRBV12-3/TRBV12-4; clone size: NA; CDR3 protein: CASSATGYYGYTF; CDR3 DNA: TGTGCCAGCAGTGCAACAGGATATTATGGCTACACCTTC
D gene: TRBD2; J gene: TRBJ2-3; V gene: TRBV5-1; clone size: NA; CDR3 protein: CASSLAGGGAVRTDTQYF; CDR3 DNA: TGCGCCAGCAGCTTGGCTGGCGGGGGGGCCGTCAGGACAGATACGCAGTATTTT
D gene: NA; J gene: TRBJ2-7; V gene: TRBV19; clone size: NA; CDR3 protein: CASSIADEQYF; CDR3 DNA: TGTGCCAGTAGTATAGCGGACGAGCAGTACTTC
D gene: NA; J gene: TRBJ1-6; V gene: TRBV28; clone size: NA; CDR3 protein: CASSQAGSNSPLHF; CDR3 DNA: TGTGCCTCTTCGCAGGCGGGATCCAATTCACCCCTCCACTTT
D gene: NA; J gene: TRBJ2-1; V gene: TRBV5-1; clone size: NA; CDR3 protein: CASSFRSSGVIGNEQFF; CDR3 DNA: TGCGCCAGCAGCTTCCGCTCCAGCGGCGTCATAGGGAATGAGCAGTTCTTC
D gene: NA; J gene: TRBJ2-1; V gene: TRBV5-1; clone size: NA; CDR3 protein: CASSLVASQVNEQFF; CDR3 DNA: TGCGCCAGCAGCTTGGTCGCTAGCCAAGTCAATGAGCAGTTCTTC
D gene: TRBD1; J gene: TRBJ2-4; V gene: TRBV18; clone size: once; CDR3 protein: CASSPPRGPENIQYF; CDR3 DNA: TGTGCCAGCTCACCACCGAGGGGGCCGGAAAACATTCAGTACTTC
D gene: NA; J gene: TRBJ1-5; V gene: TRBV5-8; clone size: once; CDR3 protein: CASSLGGLGRTNQPQHF; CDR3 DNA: TGTGCCAGCAGCTTGGGTGGGTTGGGGAGGACAAATCAGCCCCAGCATTTT
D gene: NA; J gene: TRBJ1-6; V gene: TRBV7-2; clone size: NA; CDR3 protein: CASSLVFAGAFSPLHF; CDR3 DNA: TGTGCCAGCAGCTTAGTGTTTGCAGGGGCATTTTCACCCCTCCACTTT
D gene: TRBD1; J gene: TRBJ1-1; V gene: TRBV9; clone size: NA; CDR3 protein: CASSLGGTGIMNTEAFF; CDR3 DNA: TGTGCCAGCAGCCTGGGGGGGACAGGGATCATGAACACTGAAGCTTTCTTT
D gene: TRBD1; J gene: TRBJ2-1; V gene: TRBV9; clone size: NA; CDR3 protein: CASSVSFRPGTGGRNEQFF; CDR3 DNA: TGTGCCAGCAGCGTAAGTTTTCGCCCCGGGACAGGGGGTAGGAATGAGCAGTTCTTC
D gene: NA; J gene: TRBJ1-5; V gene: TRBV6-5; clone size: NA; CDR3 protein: CASSYSGHQGKPQHF; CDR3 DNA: TGTGCCAGCAGTTACTCGGGCCATCAGGGGAAGCCCCAGCATTTT
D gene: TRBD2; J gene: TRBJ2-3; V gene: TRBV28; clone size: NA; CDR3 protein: CASSSRTSALQGDTQYF; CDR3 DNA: TGTGCCAGCAGTTCACGGACTAGCGCCCTCCAGGGAGATACGCAGTATTTT
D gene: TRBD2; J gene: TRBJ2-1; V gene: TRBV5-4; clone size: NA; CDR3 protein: CASSLGVAGGYEQFF; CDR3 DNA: TGTGCCAGCAGCTTGGGGGTAGCGGGAGGGTATGAGCAGTTCTTC
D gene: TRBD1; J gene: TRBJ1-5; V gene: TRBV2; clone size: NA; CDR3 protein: CASSEDRANQPQHF; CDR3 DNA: TGTGCCAGCAGTGAGGACAGGGCCAATCAGCCCCAGCATTTT
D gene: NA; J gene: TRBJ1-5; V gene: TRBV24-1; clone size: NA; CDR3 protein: CATSDPTGRPQHF; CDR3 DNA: TGTGCCACCAGTGACCCTACGGGTCGGCCCCAGCATTTT
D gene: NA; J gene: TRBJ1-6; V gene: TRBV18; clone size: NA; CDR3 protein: CASSPKWTARGSPLHF; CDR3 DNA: TGTGCCAGCTCACCTAAGTGGACAGCCAGAGGGTCACCCCTCCACTTT
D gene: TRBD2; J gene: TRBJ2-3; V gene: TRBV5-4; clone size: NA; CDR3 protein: CASSLEVTSGSTDTQYF; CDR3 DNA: TGTGCCAGCAGCTTAGAGGTCACTAGCGGAAGCACAGATACGCAGTATTTT
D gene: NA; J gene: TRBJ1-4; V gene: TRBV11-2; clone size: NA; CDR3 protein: CASSDRRGAMNEKLFF; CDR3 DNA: TGTGCCAGCAGCGACAGGCGGGGGGCAATGAATGAAAAACTGTTTTTT
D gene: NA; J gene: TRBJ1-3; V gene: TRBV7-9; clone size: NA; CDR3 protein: CASSLNLVGYEFTIYF; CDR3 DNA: TGTGCCAGCAGCTTAAACCTCGTCGGGTACGAATTCACCATATATTTT
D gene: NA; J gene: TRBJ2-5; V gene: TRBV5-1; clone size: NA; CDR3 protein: CASSPALIQETQYF; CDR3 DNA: TGCGCCAGCAGCCCCGCCCTAATCCAAGAGACCCAGTACTTC
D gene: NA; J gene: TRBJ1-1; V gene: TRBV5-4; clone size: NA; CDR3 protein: CASSLPDTNTEAFF; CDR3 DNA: TGTGCCAGCAGCTTACCGGACACCAACACTGAAGCTTTCTTT
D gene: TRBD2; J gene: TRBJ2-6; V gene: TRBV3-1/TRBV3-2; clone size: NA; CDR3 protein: CASSQVLLAGYSGANVLTF; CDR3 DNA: TGTGCCAGCAGCCAGGTACTACTAGCGGGATACTCTGGGGCCAACGTCCTGACTTTC
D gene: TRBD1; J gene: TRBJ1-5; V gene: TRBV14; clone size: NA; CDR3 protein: CATAGGHGQPQHF; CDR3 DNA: TGTGCCACCGCAGGGGGTCATGGTCAGCCCCAGCATTTT
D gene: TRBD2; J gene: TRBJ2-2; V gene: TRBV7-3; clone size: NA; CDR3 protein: CASSPSSGNTGELFF; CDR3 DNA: TGTGCCAGCAGCCCCTCTAGCGGCAACACCGGGGAGCTGTTTTTT
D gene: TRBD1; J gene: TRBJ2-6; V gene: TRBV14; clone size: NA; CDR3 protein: CASSQDRTGGAPGANVLTF; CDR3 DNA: TGTGCCAGCAGCCAAGATCGGACAGGGGGGGCCCCTGGGGCCAACGTCCTGACTTTC
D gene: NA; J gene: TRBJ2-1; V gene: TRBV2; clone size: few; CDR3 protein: CASTTEPYNEQFF; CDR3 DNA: TGTGCCAGCACGACAGAGCCCTACAATGAGCAGTTCTTC
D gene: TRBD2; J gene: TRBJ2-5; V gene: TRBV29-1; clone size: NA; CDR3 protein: CSVGSPARGGETQYF; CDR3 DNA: TGCAGCGTTGGATCCCCCGCGCGGGGGGGGGAGACCCAGTACTTC
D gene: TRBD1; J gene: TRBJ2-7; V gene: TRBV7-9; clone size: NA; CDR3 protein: CASSSGTGLDEQYF; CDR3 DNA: TGTGCCAGCAGCTCCGGGACAGGGTTGGACGAGCAGTACTTC
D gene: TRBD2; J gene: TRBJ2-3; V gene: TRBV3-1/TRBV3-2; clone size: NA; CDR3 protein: CASSLSSGGPTYRVDTQYF; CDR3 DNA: TGTGCCAGCAGCCTTTCTAGCGGGGGGCCCACCTACCGGGTAGATACGCAGTATTTT
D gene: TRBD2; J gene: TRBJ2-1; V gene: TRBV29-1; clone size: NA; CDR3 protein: CSVGSGTSGRPEQFF; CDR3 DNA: TGCAGCGTTGGGTCCGGGACTAGCGGGAGGCCGGAGCAGTTCTTC
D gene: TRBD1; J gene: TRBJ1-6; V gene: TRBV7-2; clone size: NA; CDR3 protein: CASSLGDSRSPLHF; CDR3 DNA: TGTGCCAGCAGCTTGGGGGACAGTAGATCACCCCTCCACTTT
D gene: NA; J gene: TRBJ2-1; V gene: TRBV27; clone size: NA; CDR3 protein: CASTQYNEQFF; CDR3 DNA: TGTGCCAGCACACAATACAATGAGCAGTTCTTC
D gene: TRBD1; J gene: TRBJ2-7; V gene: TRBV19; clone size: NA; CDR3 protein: CASSYRGRSYEQYF; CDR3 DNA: TGTGCCAGTAGCTACAGGGGGAGAAGCTACGAGCAGTACTTC
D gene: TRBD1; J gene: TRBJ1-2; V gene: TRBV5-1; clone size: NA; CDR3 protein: CASSPSGGGRYGYTF; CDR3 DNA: TGCGCCAGCAGCCCCTCGGGAGGGGGCAGGTATGGCTACACCTTC
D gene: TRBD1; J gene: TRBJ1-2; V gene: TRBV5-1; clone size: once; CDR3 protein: CASSLDRGQDGYTF; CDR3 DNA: TGCGCCAGCAGCTTGGACAGGGGGCAGGATGGCTACACCTTC
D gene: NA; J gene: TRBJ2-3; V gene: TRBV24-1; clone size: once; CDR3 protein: CATEQSAGDDTDTQYF; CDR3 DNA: TGTGCCACCGAGCAGTCGGCCGGAGACGACACAGATACGCAGTATTTT
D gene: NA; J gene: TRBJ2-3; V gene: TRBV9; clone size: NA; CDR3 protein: CASSVKAVPGGDTQYF; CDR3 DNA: TGTGCCAGCAGCGTAAAGGCAGTTCCAGGGGGGGATACGCAGTATTTT
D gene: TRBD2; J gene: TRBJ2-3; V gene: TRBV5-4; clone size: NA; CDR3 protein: CASSGGAGVGADTQYF; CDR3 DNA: TGTGCCAGCAGCGGCGGTGCGGGAGTAGGGGCAGATACGCAGTATTTT
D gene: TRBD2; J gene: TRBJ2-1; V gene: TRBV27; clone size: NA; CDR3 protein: CASRRGAISYNEQFF; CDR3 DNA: TGTGCCTCCCGGCGGGGGGCCATATCCTACAATGAGCAGTTCTTC
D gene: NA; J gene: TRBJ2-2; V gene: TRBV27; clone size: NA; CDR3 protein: CASSSPFLAHTGELFF; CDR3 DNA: TGTGCCAGCAGTTCCCCCTTTCTAGCCCACACCGGGGAGCTGTTTTTT
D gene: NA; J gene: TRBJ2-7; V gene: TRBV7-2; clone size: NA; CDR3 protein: CASSLDSPDLEQYF; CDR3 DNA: TGTGCCAGCAGCTTAGATAGCCCCGATTTGGAGCAGTACTTC
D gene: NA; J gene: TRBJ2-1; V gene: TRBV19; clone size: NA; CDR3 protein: CASSIDLGPGGEQFF; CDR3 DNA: TGTGCCAGTAGTATAGATTTGGGGCCCGGGGGTGAGCAGTTCTTC
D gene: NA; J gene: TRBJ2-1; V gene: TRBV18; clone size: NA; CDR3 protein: CASSPENEQFF; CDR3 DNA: TGTGCCAGCTCACCGGAGAATGAGCAGTTCTTC
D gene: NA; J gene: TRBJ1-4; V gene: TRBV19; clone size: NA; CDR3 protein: CASSQGRQKNEKLFF; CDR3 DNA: TGTGCCAGTAGTCAAGGCCGACAGAAGAATGAAAAACTGTTTTTT
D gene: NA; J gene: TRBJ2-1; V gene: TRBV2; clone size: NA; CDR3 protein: CASSGRAGASLNEQFF; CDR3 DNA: TGTGCCAGCAGTGGAAGGGCGGGGGCCAGCCTCAATGAGCAGTTCTTC
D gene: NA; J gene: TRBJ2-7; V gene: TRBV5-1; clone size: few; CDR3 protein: CASNPAAGHEQYF; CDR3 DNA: TGCGCCAGCAACCCGGCGGCTGGCCACGAGCAGTACTTC
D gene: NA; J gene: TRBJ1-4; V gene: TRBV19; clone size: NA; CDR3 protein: CASSSNSNQFEKLFF; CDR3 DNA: TGTGCCAGTAGCTCAAACAGCAACCAGTTTGAAAAACTGTTTTTT
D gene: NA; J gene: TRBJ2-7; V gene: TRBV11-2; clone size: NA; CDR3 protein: CASRMTGLSSYEQYF; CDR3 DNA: TGTGCCAGCAGAATGACAGGTCTCAGCTCCTACGAGCAGTACTTC